One sample yielded the 32 T cell receptor beta chains listed below, sequenced in a study of post-analysis software for immune sequencing data. Study-level results: There were roughly five TRBV segments more frequent in patients than controls, and TRBV5-6, TRBV5-1 and TRBV20-1 were among them.

These receptors' antigens are unknown. Incorporated into the TCR beta cDNA libraries were unique molecular identifiers, which served to reduce PCR and sequencing biases. TCRdb independently ran MiXCR on the PCR reads; one entry per CDR3 protein. The repertoire holds about 680,000 distinct CDR3 sequences, roughly three fifths seen once, with approximately 11% in the top ten. Material: blood. These receptors were obtained from a girl aged 2-10 years with multiple sclerosis.

V usage is TRBV20-1 and J usage is TRBJ2-4; D unresolved. The J call is in doubt because the DNA end fits TRBJ2-5 better. The CDR3 has 13 amino acids. The germline V gene has CDR1 DFQATT and CDR2 SNEGSKA (reference sequence). The CDR3 region has the DNA TGCAGTGCTAGAGATGGAGTATTAAAGACCCAGTACTTC. Translated, it gives CSARDGVLKTQYF.

The CDR3 sequence: CASKRTGDYGYTF. CDR3 in DNA: TGTGCCAGCAAGCGGACAGGGGACTATGGCTACACCTTC. This rearrangement joins TRBV6-2 or TRBV6-3 to TRBJ1-2, with 9 nucleotides matching TRBD1. The CDR3 spans 13 residues. V dropped 7 bases and J dropped 3; count of bases not matched to a gene: 3. Germline loops: CDR1 MNHEY, CDR2 SVGEGT.

The sample holds one count of this clonotype. One junction end disagrees with the germline gene, perhaps due to a read error. The J gene is TRBJ2-1, the V gene TRBV11-2; D unclear. The germline V gene encodes CDR1 SGHAT and CDR2 FQNNGV. This CDR3 is built from 16 residues. The chain's CDR3 is CASSLEPRPSYNEQFF. CDR3 sequence (DNA): TGTGCCAGCAGCTTAGAGCCGAGGCCTTCCTACAACGAGCAGTTCTTC.

This rearrangement joins TRBV4-2 to TRBJ2-7; the D gene is possibly TRBD1 (5 bases). Germline CDR1 reads LGHNA; CDR2 reads YNFKEQ. The CDR3 length is 14 residues. The ends were cut back, 5 bases at V and 6 bases at J, with 17 bases in the middle. CDR3 loop: CASSKMGQGGEQYF. The CDR3 coding sequence is TGTGCCAGCAGCAAAATGGGGCAGGGTGGCGAGCAGTACTTC.

This clonotype was seen only a few times. The J gene is TRBJ2-1, the V gene TRBV5-1, with 11 bases fitting TRBD2. The CDR3 is made up of 21 amino acids. Germline V gene data show CDR1 as SGHRS and CDR2 as YFSETQ. The V gene end was trimmed by 2 bases and the J gene end by 6 bases; junction bases not matched to a gene: 22. CDR3: CASSLSSRGGLAALPGNEQFF. For the CDR3, the DNA is TGCGCCAGCAGCTTAAGCTCTCGAGGGGGACTAGCGGCTCTGCCGGGCAATGAGCAGTTCTTC.

In this sample, this clonotype turned up once. V is TRBV14 and J is TRBJ1-3; D call uncertain. With 2 bases removed from V and 0 bases from J, the gap between germline ends came to 11 bases. Germline loops: CDR1 SGHDN, CDR2 FVKESK. The CDR3 totals 16 residues. CDR3 DNA sequence: TGTGCCAGCAGCCAACTACCCGCCAACTCTGGAAACACCATATATTTT. Translated: CASSQLPANSGNTIYF.

This sequence joins TRBV7-2 and TRBJ1-2, with D uncertain. Deletions cut 1 base from V and 8 bases from J, with 17 bases between. The CDR3 has 15 residues. CDR1 and CDR2 (germline): SGHTA, FQGNSA. The CDR3 is CASSLESVGSVGYTF. The CDR3 DNA is TGTGCCAGCAGCTTAGAGTCCGTGGGGTCGGTCGGCTACACCTTC.

The chain joins TRBV14 to TRBJ2-1; D uncertain. V gave up 0 bases and J gave up 7 bases, with 7 bases separating them. Germline-derived CDR1 and CDR2 are SGHDN and FVKESK. CDR3 length: 13 residues. CDR3: CASSQDRINEQFF. CDR3 coding DNA: TGTGCCAGCAGCCAAGACAGGATAAATGAGCAGTTCTTC. Drawing the rest from reference TRBV14 and TRBJ2-1, the complete variable domain is EAGVTQFPSHSVIEKGQTVTLRCDPISGHDNLYWYRRVMGKEIKFLLHFVKESKQDESGMPNNRFLAERTGGTYSTLKVQPAELEDSGVYFCASSQDRINEQFFGPGTRLTVL.

The CDR3 nucleotides read TGTGCCAGCCGACCCGGTGTTACCCTGAGCGCAGATACGCAGTATTTT. Translation: CASRPGVTLSADTQYF. The chain uses TRBV27 and TRBJ2-3, with D uncertain. The ends were cut back, 8 bases at V and 4 bases at J, with 22 bases in the middle. Germline V gene data show CDR1 as MNHEY and CDR2 as SMNVEV (reference sequence). The CDR3 is made up of 16 amino acids.

The chain is built from TRBV6-1 and TRBJ2-1; D possibly corresponds to TRBD2 (6 bases). The V and J ends lost 2 bases and 3 bases respectively, with 8 bases between them. The CDR3 contains 14 residues. Germline-derived CDR1 and CDR2 are MNHNS and SASEGT. CDR3 in amino acids: CASSELADYNEQFF. Here the CDR3 DNA reads TGTGCCAGCAGTGAATTAGCGGACTACAATGAGCAGTTCTTC.

The gene calls are TRBV15 and TRBJ2-3, with D unclear. Per the germline V gene, CDR1 is LNHNV and CDR2 is YYDKDF (reference sequence). This CDR3 comprises 13 residues. V was cut by 0 bases and J by 4 bases, with 5 bases left in between. The chain's CDR3 is CATSRDRADTQYF. Written as DNA, the CDR3 is TGTGCCACCAGCAGAGATCGGGCAGATACGCAGTATTTT.

This chain connects TRBV29-1 to TRBJ1-5, with 7 bases aligning to TRBD1. Germline V lookup: CDR1 SQVTM, CDR2 ANQGSEA. CDR3 length: 13 residues. The ends lost 5 bases at V and 7 bases at J; junction bases unmatched: 8. CDR3 loop: CSVHEGGQQPQHF. The CDR3 region has the DNA TGCAGCGTTCATGAAGGGGGCCAGCAGCCCCAGCATTTT.

The chain combines TRBV5-5 with TRBJ1-1; possible D gene TRBD1, 6 bases. The germline V gene has CDR1 SGHKS and CDR2 YYEKEE (reference sequence). Trimming took off 4 bases at V and 5 bases at J, with 18 bases between the two ends. The CDR3 totals 15 residues. This CDR3 is CASSQTGTSRTEAFF. CDR3 nucleotide sequence: TGTGCCAGCAGCCAGACCGGGACATCTCGAACTGAAGCTTTCTTT.

CDR3: CSVEGKLKNTEAFF. CDR3 coding DNA: TGCAGCGTTGAAGGAAAGCTTAAGAACACTGAAGCTTTCTTT. The V and J genes are TRBV29-1 and TRBJ1-1; D call uncertain. Germline V gives CDR1 SQVTM, CDR2 ANQGSEA. Trimming took 1 base from V and 1 from J, leaving 10 bases between them. This CDR3 comprises 14 residues.

This rearrangement joins TRBV20-1 to TRBJ2-1; D is unclear. CDR1 and CDR2 (germline): DFQATT, SNEGSKA (reference sequence). Trimming stripped 2 bases from V and 9 bases from J, with 8 bases between. The CDR3 extends over 11 amino acids. The CDR3 region has the DNA TGCAGTGCTAGAAGGGTGGGTGAGCAGTTCTTC. Protein sequence: CSARRVGEQFF.

This chain uses TRBV18 with TRBJ2-7, with 7 bases fitting TRBD1. Per the germline V gene, CDR1 is KGHSH and CDR2 is LQKENI. After removal of 4 bases from V and 1 base from J, the junction contained 19 bases not matched to a gene. There are 19 residues in the CDR3. The CDR3 loop is CASSLKGPTTGKVSYEQYF. The CDR3 DNA reads as TGTGCCAGCTCACTAAAGGGGCCGACGACAGGGAAGGTATCCTACGAGCAGTACTTC.

The chain links TRBV20-1 to TRBJ1-6; D is uncertain. Trimming took 2 bases from V and 3 from J, leaving 5 bases between them. Germline lookup yields CDR1 DFQATT and CDR2 SNEGSKA (reference sequence). This CDR3 has 13 amino acids. The CDR3 protein is CSARTDYNSPLHF. The CDR3, as DNA: TGCAGTGCTAGAACAGACTATAATTCACCCCTCCACTTT.

This sequence joins TRBV3-1 and TRBJ2-7, with D tentatively TRBD1 (5 bases). CDR3 length: 15 residues. The germline V gene has CDR1 LGHDT and CDR2 YNNKEL (reference sequence). Trimming took off 5 bases at V and 0 bases at J, with 14 bases between the two ends. CDR3 amino acids: CASSAEGASSYEQYF. The CDR3 DNA follows: TGTGCCAGCAGCGCAGAAGGGGCGAGCTCCTACGAGCAGTACTTC.

This clonotype was counted a single time. The chain recombines TRBV11-2 with TRBJ2-7, with 10 bases aligning to TRBD1. From germline, CDR1 is SGHAT and CDR2 FQNNGV. The CDR3 totals 16 residues. With 5 bases clipped from V and 6 bases from J, the junction kept 13 bases outside the gene matches. CDR3 sequence: CASSPSPGTGEVEQYF. The CDR3 DNA follows: TGTGCCAGCAGCCCCTCGCCGGGGACAGGGGAAGTCGAGCAGTACTTC.

This clonotype was picked up a small number of times. The chain combines TRBV24-1 with TRBJ1-2; 8 bases line up with TRBD1. Per germline, CDR1 KGHDR and CDR2 SFDVKD. After removal of 4 bases from V and 6 bases from J, the junction contained 15 bases not matched to a gene. The CDR3 runs to 17 residues. The chain's CDR3 is CATSDSGLRDRRDGYTF. CDR3 nucleotide sequence: TGTGCCACCAGTGACTCAGGCCTTCGGGACAGGCGGGATGGCTACACCTTC.

The chain has TRBV10-3 and TRBJ2-5; D possibly corresponds to TRBD2 (6 bases). From germline, CDR1 is ENHRY and CDR2 SYGVKD. Trimming took off 2 bases at V and 3 bases at J, with 10 bases between the two ends. The CDR3 runs to 14 residues. Written as DNA, the CDR3 is TGTGCCATCAGTGAGCCCGCGGGGAAAGAGACCCAGTACTTC. Translated: CAISEPAGKETQYF.

This clonotype turned up a few times. The chain joins TRBV5-5 to TRBJ1-6, with 7 positions matching TRBD1. The CDR3 loop spans 18 amino acids. Trimming at V came to 3 bases and at J to 0 bases, leaving 9 bases not matched to a gene. From germline, CDR1 is SGHKS and CDR2 YYEKEE (reference sequence). CDR3 amino acids: CASSSLPTGTSYNSPLHF. The CDR3 DNA sequence: TGTGCCAGCAGCTCCCTCCCGACAGGGACCTCCTATAATTCACCCCTCCACTTT.

The gene calls are TRBV2 and TRBJ2-1; 7 bases map to TRBD2. This CDR3 is built from 16 residues. With V trimmed by 5 bases and J by 0 bases, 7 bases remained unmatched. Germline V gene data show CDR1 as SNHLY and CDR2 as FYNNEI. CDR3 protein: CASSLSGWSSYNEQFF. CDR3 DNA: TGTGCCAGCAGTCTTAGCGGGTGGAGCTCCTACAATGAGCAGTTCTTC. Full variable domain (missing parts from reference TRBV2 and TRBJ2-1): EPEVTQTPSHQVTQMGQEVILRCVPISNHLYFYWYRQILGQKVEFLVSFYNNEISEKSEIFDDQFSVERPDGSNFTLKIRSTKLEDSAMYFCASSLSGWSSYNEQFFGPGTRLTVL.

The genes are TRBV7-2 and TRBJ2-6; 10 bases fit TRBD1. CDR1 is SGHTA, CDR2 FQGNSA, per germline. The CDR3 is 16 residues long. V lost 5 bases to trimming and J lost 9 bases; unmatched junction nucleotides: 10. CDR3 loop: CASSRAGTGVGNVLTF. In DNA form, the CDR3 reads TGTGCCAGCAGCCGCGCCGGGACAGGGGTGGGCAACGTCCTGACTTTC.

The V gene is TRBV20-1, the J gene TRBJ2-5, with TRBD1 identical over 7 bases. Looked up from germline, CDR1 is DFQATT and CDR2 is SNEGSKA (reference sequence). After removal of 6 bases from V and 2 bases from J, the junction contained 3 bases not matched to a gene. The CDR3 loop spans 12 amino acids. In DNA, the CDR3 is TGCAGTGCCATGGGACAGCAAGAGACCCAGTACTTC. It is translated as CSAMGQQETQYF.

The chain has TRBV11-2 and TRBJ2-2, with D perhaps matching TRBD2 (5 bases). CDR3 size: 14 residues. Germline CDR1 reads SGHAT; CDR2 reads FQNNGV. V gave up 4 bases and J gave up 9 bases, with 15 bases separating them. DNA of the CDR3: TGTGCCAGCAGCTCCAACGGTGGAGGCCGGGAGCTGTTTTTT. This sequence encodes CASSSNGGGRELFF.

This clonotype has a handful of counts. This chain connects TRBV4-1 to TRBJ2-7, with 8 bases aligning to TRBD1. This CDR3 region has 16 residues. The germline gives CDR1 MGHRA, CDR2 YSYEKL. V gave up 1 base and J gave up 2 bases; unmatched junction bases: 7. The CDR3 bases are TGCGCCAGCAGCCAAGGGCCGTCGGACAGGGCCTACGAGCAGTACTTC. Translating gives CASSQGPSDRAYEQYF.

The CDR3 DNA reads as TGCGCCAGCAGTGAAACGGGGGGGCCCTACAATGAGCAGTTCTTC. Translating it yields CASSETGGPYNEQFF. This chain uses TRBV10-2 with TRBJ2-1, with 8 bases fitting TRBD2. With V trimmed by 3 bases and J by 2 bases, 3 bases remained unmatched. CDR1 is WSHSY and CDR2 is SAAADI in the germline V gene. The CDR3 is made up of 15 amino acids.

As DNA, the CDR3 is TGCGCCAGCAGCCTCCGAGGACAGGGGGGTCTGAACACTGAAGCTTTCTTT. This codes for CASSLRGQGGLNTEAFF. The V call is TRBV5-1, the J call TRBJ1-1; 10 bases agree with TRBD1. This CDR3 comprises 17 residues. CDR1 SGHRS and CDR2 YFSETQ come from the germline V gene. Trimming took 4 bases from V and 0 from J; bases not matched to a gene: 9.

The chain carries TRBV20-1 and TRBJ2-3, with 7 bases aligning to TRBD1. The ends lost 5 bases at V and 1 base at J; junction bases unmatched: 6. Germline V gene sequence: CDR1 DFQATT, CDR2 SNEGSKA (reference sequence). The CDR3 is made up of 14 amino acids. The CDR3 loop is CSAHLTGGTDTQYF. The CDR3, as DNA: TGCAGTGCTCACCTTACAGGGGGCACAGATACGCAGTATTTT.

This clonotype has just one count. The junction does not match germline at one end; this may be a read error. The chain has TRBV29-1 and TRBJ1-4; D is possibly TRBD1 (5 bases). Germline lookup yields CDR1 SQVTM and CDR2 ANQGSEA. CDR3 length equals 13 residues. The CDR3 protein is CSVGKGLDEKLFF. In DNA form, the CDR3 reads TGCAGCGTCGGGAAGGGGCTGGATGAAAAGCTGTTTTTT. The full variable domain, its missing parts supplied by reference TRBV29-1 and TRBJ1-4, is SAVISQKPSRDICQRGTSLTIQCQVDSQVTMMFWYRQQPGQSLTLIATANQGSEATYESGFVIDKFPISRPNLTFSTLTVSNMSPEDSSIYLCSVGKGLDEKLFFGSGTQLSVL.

A few counts support this clonotype. The CDR3 is CASSEAIGRYEQYF. The DNA of the CDR3 is TGTGCCAGCAGTGAGGCGATAGGACGGTACGAGCAGTACTTC. This sequence joins TRBV6-1 and TRBJ2-7; D is undetermined. With 3 bases removed from V and 4 bases from J, the gap between germline ends came to 13 bases. Germline CDR1 is MNHNS and CDR2 is SASEGT. The CDR3 is 14 residues long.